This entry lists 17 T cell receptor beta chains sequenced from one sample in a study of CD8 T cells in ankylosing spondylitis (dated by TCRdb to the late 2010s). The library was prepared using 5' RACE. TCRdb lists the instrument as Illumina HiSeq 2500. TCRdb itself trimmed the public reads at Q25 with fastp, ran MiXCR and retained productive beta chains. Every entry covers one CDR3 protein and lists the most common genes and DNA from its rows. This sample lists about 320,000 distinct CDR3 sequences; approximately 10% were detected once. Of the sample, roughly a tenth falls within the top ten clones. The sequenced material came from blood, either unsorted or a sorted T cell fraction (not recorded which). The receptors derive from a female donor with ankylosing spondylitis or in good health (not recorded which).

This clonotype was detected ten times or more. The chain is built from TRBV5-1 and TRBJ1-2; 7 bases agree with TRBD1. The V gene's germline CDR1 is SGHRS and CDR2 YFSETQ. This CDR3 spans 14 amino acids. The junction had 2 bases not matched to a gene; V was cut back by 0 bases and J by 3 bases. The CDR3 DNA reads TGCGCCAGCAGCTTGGCCCAGGGGGACTATGGCTACACCTTC. Protein sequence: CASSLAQGDYGYTF.

The sample holds many counts of this clonotype. V usage is TRBV5-6 and J usage is TRBJ1-1; D call uncertain. CDR1 is SGHDT and CDR2 is YYEEEE in the germline V gene. The V end was cut by 1 base, the J end by 0 bases, with 16 bases between. The CDR3 contains 17 residues. The CDR3 region has the DNA TGTGCCAGCAGCTTGATTGGGTTGGTCGGGTTGAACACTGAAGCTTTCTTT. It encodes CASSLIGLVGLNTEAFF.

This clonotype was counted a few times. The rearrangement joins TRBV28 to TRBJ2-7; D is ambiguous. The CDR3 runs to 12 residues. Germline V gene data show CDR1 as MDHEN and CDR2 as SYDVKM. Trimming left V 6 bases short and J 3 bases short, with 9 bases between. DNA of the CDR3: TGTGCCAGCAGCGCATCAATCTACGAGCAGTACTTC. This translates into CASSASIYEQYF.

This sequence joins TRBV3-1 and TRBJ1-4, with no clear D. The CDR3 is made up of 14 amino acids. Germline values: CDR1 LGHDT, CDR2 YNNKEL (reference sequence). Trimming removed 7 bases from V and 4 bases from J, with 13 bases in between. CDR3 sequence: CASTAKGFNEKLFF. Written as DNA, the CDR3 is TGTGCCAGCACCGCAAAAGGTTTTAATGAAAAACTGTTTTTT.

This clonotype was picked up many times. The gene calls are TRBV20-1 and TRBJ2-7; D is unresolved. CDR1 DFQATT and CDR2 SNEGSKA come from the germline V gene (reference sequence). The length of the CDR3 is 14 residues. The V gene lost 2 bases and the J gene lost 4 bases, with 15 bases spanning the gap. This CDR3 is CSARPPDGLYEQYF. The CDR3 DNA reads TGCAGTGCTAGACCCCCGGACGGGTTATACGAGCAGTACTTC.

This clonotype was detected ten times or more. The V and J genes are TRBV20-1 and TRBJ1-2, with D unresolved. Germline V gene sequence: CDR1 DFQATT, CDR2 SNEGSKA (reference sequence). The germline V and J ends were trimmed by 2 bases and 3 bases, with 4 bases remaining between them. The CDR3 totals 11 residues. CDR3 region: CSARFDYGYTF. CDR3 nucleotide sequence: TGCAGTGCTAGATTCGACTATGGCTACACCTTC.

As regards this clonotype: This clone may be a read error of a much larger clone one base away. The V call is TRBV19, the J call TRBJ2-1; 9 positions match TRBD2. Germline V gene data show CDR1 as LNHDA and CDR2 as SQIVND (reference sequence). Trimming cost V 7 bases and J 10 bases; bases outside gene matches: 14. This CDR3 spans 15 amino acids. The chain's CDR3 is CASTTGSSGVSEQFF. The CDR3 nucleotides are TGTGCCAGTACCACCGGGTCTAGCGGGGTTTCGGAGCAGTTCTTC.

With regard to this clonotype: The junction and the germline gene differ at one end; a read error may be behind it. This chain joins TRBV7-2 and TRBJ2-5, with 10 bases fitting TRBD2. The length of the CDR3 is 14 residues. Germline CDR1 reads SGHTA; CDR2 reads FQGNSA. The CDR3, as DNA: TGTTCCAGCAGCGGAGCGGGAGGGAAGGAGACCCAGTACTTC. Translated, it gives CSSSGAGGKETQYF.

This clonotype occurred many times. The J gene is TRBJ2-1, the V gene TRBV5-1; D uncertain. V was trimmed by 2 bases and J by 0 bases, leaving 9 bases between them. The CDR3 has 15 amino acids. Germline V lookup: CDR1 SGHRS, CDR2 YFSETQ. This chain's CDR3 is CASSFLGDSYNEQFF. DNA for the CDR3: TGCGCCAGCAGCTTTTTAGGTGACTCCTACAATGAGCAGTTCTTC.

This clonotype was counted at least ten times. The gene calls are TRBV12-3 or TRBV12-4 and TRBJ2-2, with 8 nucleotides matching TRBD1. V was clipped by 5 bases and J by 9 bases; unmatched bases: 11. The CDR3 consists of 15 residues. CDR3 sequence: CASSPRDRPFRELFF. The CDR3 coding sequence is TGTGCCAGCAGTCCGCGGGACAGGCCTTTCCGGGAGCTGTTTTTT.

The table lists this clonotype with a few counts. The V gene is TRBV2, the J gene TRBJ1-1; 8 bases match TRBD1. Unmatched junction bases numbered 2, after V lost 6 bases and J lost 5 bases. This CDR3 spans 12 amino acids. Looked up from germline, CDR1 is SNHLY and CDR2 is FYNNEI. CDR3 in DNA: TGTGCCAGCAGGGACAGGGCTACTGAAGCTTTCTTT. Amino acids: CASRDRATEAFF.

V usage is TRBV20-1 and J usage is TRBJ1-1, with a tentative D call TRBD1 (5 bases). The CDR3 spans 14 residues. Germline V gene data show CDR1 as DFQATT and CDR2 as SNEGSKA (reference sequence). The V and J ends lost 0 bases and 3 bases respectively, with 11 bases between them. The CDR3 reads CSARDHRRYTEAFF. The CDR3 DNA reads TGCAGTGCTAGAGATCACAGGAGATACACTGAAGCTTTCTTT.

At least ten counts were recorded for this clonotype. This chain links TRBV5-1 with TRBJ1-1; possibly TRBD1 for D (5 bases). The CDR3 has 14 residues. V gave up 3 bases and J gave up 6 bases, with 15 bases separating them. Germline CDR1 SGHRS, CDR2 YFSETQ. The chain's CDR3 is CASSYALGGAEAFF. The CDR3 DNA reads TGCGCCAGCAGCTACGCCCTCGGGGGGGCTGAAGCTTTCTTT. Drawing the rest from reference TRBV5-1 and TRBJ1-1, the complete variable domain is KAGVTQTPRYLIKTRGQQVTLSCSPISGHRSVSWYQQTPGQGLQFLFEYFSETQRNKGNFPGRFSGRQFSNSRSEMNVSTLELGDSALYLCASSYALGGAEAFFGQGTRLTVV.

In this sample, this clonotype turned up many times. The chain links TRBV20-1 to TRBJ1-1, with TRBD1 as a possible D gene (5 bases). Trimming shortened V by 4 bases and J by 8 bases, and 14 bases separated the two germline ends. The CDR3 covers 12 residues. Germline V CDR1 and CDR2: DFQATT, SNEGSKA (reference sequence). CDR3 sequence: CSATTGGDEAFF. The CDR3 DNA reads as TGCAGTGCTACGACGGGGGGGGACGAAGCTTTCTTT.

The chain has TRBV2 and TRBJ2-2; tentatively, D is TRBD1 (5 bases). The CDR3 has 14 amino acids. Trimming pared 3 bases from V and 5 bases from J, leaving 10 bases between. CDR1 is SNHLY and CDR2 is FYNNEI in the germline V gene. CDR3 residues: CASSDRVKTGELFF. DNA of the CDR3: TGTGCCAGCAGTGACAGGGTTAAGACCGGGGAGCTGTTTTTT.

Many counts were recorded for this clonotype. This CDR3 reads CASSLGGTGSYEQYF. Written as DNA, the CDR3 is TGCGCCAGCAGCTTGGGGGGGACAGGTTCCTACGAGCAGTACTTC. The chain carries TRBV5-1 and TRBJ2-7, with 8 bases lining up with TRBD1. The germline CDR1 and CDR2 sequences are SGHRS and YFSETQ. This CDR3 region has 15 residues. V dropped 0 bases and J dropped 1; count of bases not matched to a gene: 3. Based on the CDR3 plus reference TRBV5-1 and TRBJ2-7, the full variable domain is KAGVTQTPRYLIKTRGQQVTLSCSPISGHRSVSWYQQTPGQGLQFLFEYFSETQRNKGNFPGRFSGRQFSNSRSEMNVSTLELGDSALYLCASSLGGTGSYEQYFGPGTRLTVT.

This clonotype came up many times. The chain couples TRBV5-1 to TRBJ2-7; D remains unclear. Trimming removed 3 bases at V and 0 bases at J, with 7 bases between. The germline gives CDR1 SGHRS, CDR2 YFSETQ. The CDR3 has 13 residues. CDR3 in amino acids: CASSSPSSYEQYF. In DNA, the CDR3 is TGCGCCAGCAGCTCCCCGAGCTCCTACGAGCAGTACTTC.